The rows below give T cell receptor beta chains drawn from one sample of a study of cytomegalovirus exposure and HLA in healthy donors. TCRdb's copy holds only in-frame clones and misses some; the assay was immunoSEQ multiplex PCR. Of 99,000 or so clones in the sample, roughly three quarters were seen once. What was sequenced was PBMCs. Every receptor here comes from a male donor in good health and CMV-seropositive. The CDR3 runs from the conserved cysteine through the conserved F or W. D genes are given only for firm matches. Clone size is shown for a subset of rows, as once, few, many or a class of expanded clone.

V gene,J gene,D gene,clone size,CDR3 protein,CDR3 DNA
TRBV25-1,TRBJ2-1,TRBD2,once,CASAHGGTYNEQFF,TGTGCCAGCGCCCACGGGGGGACGTACAATGAGCAGTTCTTC
TRBV6-1,TRBJ1-1,NA,NA,CASSESALGRAFF,TGTGCCAGCAGTGAATCGGCGCTAGGGAGGGCTTTCTTT
TRBV5-4,TRBJ2-3,TRBD2,NA,CASSWGLAVTDTQYF,TGTGCCAGCAGCTGGGGACTAGCGGTGACAGATACGCAGTATTTT
TRBV4-2,TRBJ1-1,NA,once,CASSHPGESLGEAFF,TGTGCCAGCAGCCATCCAGGGGAGAGTCTAGGCGAAGCTTTCTTT
TRBV6-1,TRBJ1-5,TRBD1,NA,CASSEEGTGSRQPQHF,TGTGCCAGCAGTGAAGAAGGGACAGGGTCTCGACAGCCCCAGCATTTT
TRBV5-1,TRBJ2-3,TRBD2,NA,CASSLLDSPLAGGPTDTQYF,TGCGCCAGCAGCCTCTTGGATTCTCCTCTGGCGGGGGGGCCCACAGATACGCAGTATTTT
TRBV30,TRBJ1-3,NA,NA,CAWNPTVQRNTIYF,TGTGCCTGGAACCCTACAGTTCAGAGAAACACCATATATTTT
TRBV4-1,TRBJ1-2,NA,NA,CASSQVAGFYGYTF,TGCGCCAGCAGCCAAGTAGCAGGGTTCTATGGCTACACCTTC
TRBV4-2,TRBJ1-5,TRBD1,few,CASSPDRGTNQHF,TGTGCCAGCAGCCCCGACAGGGGAACGAACCAGCATTTT
TRBV19,TRBJ1-6,NA,once,CASSGLIQGNSPLHF,TGTGCCAGTAGTGGGCTCATCCAGGGGAATTCACCCCTCCACTTT
TRBV5-4,TRBJ1-1,TRBD1,NA,CASSLGPDRGDTEAFF,TGTGCCAGCAGCTTGGGCCCGGACAGGGGAGACACTGAAGCTTTCTTT
TRBV7-9,TRBJ1-2,TRBD1,NA,CASSPGQGGYGYTF,TGTGCCAGCAGCCCCGGACAGGGTGGATATGGCTACACCTTC
TRBV19,TRBJ1-4,NA,NA,CASNSGRTGGEKLFF,TGTGCCAGTAATTCAGGGCGCACGGGGGGGGAAAAACTGTTTTTT
TRBV6-5,TRBJ1-1,NA,NA,CASSTGQRNTEAFF,TGTGCCAGCAGTACGGGACAACGGAACACTGAAGCTTTCTTT
TRBV5-4,TRBJ1-2,TRBD1,few,CASSLAGQDGYTF,TGTGCCAGCAGCTTGGCGGGACAGGATGGCTACACCTTC
TRBV11-2,TRBJ1-2,NA,NA,CASSQIRRGSNNYGYTF,TGTGCCAGCAGCCAAATCAGGAGGGGATCCAACAACTATGGCTACACCTTC
TRBV4-1,TRBJ1-6,NA,NA,CASSQDPGISSYNSPLHF,TGCGCCAGCAGCCAAGATCCAGGGATTAGCTCCTATAATTCACCCCTCCACTTT
TRBV18,TRBJ2-7,TRBD1,NA,CASSPQGQGTYEQYF,TGTGCCAGCTCACCACAGGGACAGGGCACCTACGAGCAGTACTTC
TRBV6-1,TRBJ1-5,NA,few,CASSAFQGGWNQPQHF,TGTGCCAGCAGTGCTTTTCAAGGGGGTTGGAATCAGCCCCAGCATTTT
TRBV7-2,TRBJ2-5,TRBD1,NA,CASSPLAGTASTTQYF,TGTGCCAGCAGCCCCCTCGCCGGGACAGCAAGTACGACCCAGTACTTC